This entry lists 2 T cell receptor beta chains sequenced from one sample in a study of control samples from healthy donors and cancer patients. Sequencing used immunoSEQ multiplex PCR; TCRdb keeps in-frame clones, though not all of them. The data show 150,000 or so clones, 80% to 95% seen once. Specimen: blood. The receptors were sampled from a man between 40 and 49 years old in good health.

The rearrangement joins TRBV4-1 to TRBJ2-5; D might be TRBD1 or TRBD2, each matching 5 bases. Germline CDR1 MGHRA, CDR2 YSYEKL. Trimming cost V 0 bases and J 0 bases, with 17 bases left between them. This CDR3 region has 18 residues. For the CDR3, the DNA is TGCGCCAGCAGCCAAGACGTCTCGGGGTGGGGGAACCAAGAGACCCAGTACTTC. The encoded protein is CASSQDVSGWGNQETQYF.

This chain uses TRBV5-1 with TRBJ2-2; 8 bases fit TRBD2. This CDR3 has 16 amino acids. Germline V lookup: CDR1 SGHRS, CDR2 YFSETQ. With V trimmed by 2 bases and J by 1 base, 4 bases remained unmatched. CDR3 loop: CASSLRGGQNTGELFF. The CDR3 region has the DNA TGCGCCAGCAGCTTACGGGGGGGCCAGAACACCGGGGAGCTGTTTTTT.